Shown below are 16 T cell receptor beta chains from a single sample sequenced in a study of T cell changes during pregnancy in multiple sclerosis. Generated by immunoSEQ multiplex PCR, the TCRdb table keeps only in-frame clones and is missing some. The sample lists approximately 51,000 clones; about 90% were seen once. The sequenced sample was CD4+ T cells from peripheral blood mononuclear cells, obtained after pregnancy. Every receptor here comes from a female donor with multiple sclerosis, enrolled in a pregnancy study.

In this sample, this clone turned up once. The chain carries TRBV5-6 and TRBJ2-7; 7 nucleotides line up with TRBD1. Losses at the gene ends were 2 bases for V and 3 bases for J; bases not matched to a gene: 5. The germline gives CDR1 SGHDT, CDR2 YYEEEE. The CDR3 is 14 residues long. CDR3 DNA sequence: TGTGCCAGCAGCTTCACACAGGGGTTCTACGAGCAGTACTTC. Amino acid sequence: CASSFTQGFYEQYF.

The rearrangement links TRBV9 to TRBJ1-4; TRBD1 is a possible D gene (5 bases). Trimming took off 0 bases at V and 6 bases at J, with 15 bases between the two ends. The CDR3 runs 16 residues. Germline V lookup: CDR1 SGDLS, CDR2 YYNGEE. The CDR3 is CASSVGLRGVDEKLFF. CDR3 coding DNA: TGTGCCAGCAGCGTAGGACTTCGGGGGGTGGATGAAAAACTGTTTTTT.

The chain combines TRBV7-9 with TRBJ2-7; no firm D call. Germline V CDR1 and CDR2: SEHNR, FQNEAQ (reference sequence). This CDR3 comprises 14 residues. Trimming cost V 6 bases and J 3 bases, with 15 bases left between them. Here the CDR3 reads CASSRGPLLYEQYF. The CDR3 DNA is TGTGCCAGCAGTAGAGGCCCCCTCCTCTACGAGCAGTACTTC.

This chain uses TRBV12-5 with TRBJ2-1; TRBD1 matches at 9 bases. The CDR3 covers 19 residues. Germline V lookup: CDR1 LGHNT, CDR2 FRNRAP. The V gene end was trimmed by 0 bases and the J gene end by 9 bases; junction bases not matched to a gene: 18. The CDR3, as DNA: TGTGCTAGTGGTTTGGTCTCTATCCTTTGGGACAGGGTGTCGATTGAGCAGTTCTTC. Translating gives CASGLVSILWDRVSIEQFF.

The V call is TRBV13, the J call TRBJ1-1; 9 nucleotides line up with TRBD1. CDR3 size: 15 residues. After removal of 5 bases from V and 1 base from J, the junction contained 5 bases not matched to a gene. Looked up from germline, CDR1 is PRHDT and CDR2 is FYEKMQ (reference sequence). The CDR3 DNA reads as TGTGCCAGCAGCAACGGACAGGGGAAGAACACTGAAGCTTTCTTT. It codes for CASSNGQGKNTEAFF.

V is TRBV18 and J is TRBJ2-2; D remains unclear. V lost 4 bases, J lost 4 bases, and 13 bases lay in between. The germline CDR1 and CDR2 sequences are KGHSH and LQKENI. There are 15 residues in the CDR3. Here the CDR3 reads CASSRDILLTGELFF. The DNA for the CDR3 is TGTGCCAGCTCACGTGACATATTACTCACCGGGGAGCTGTTTTTT.

The CDR3 DNA is TGTGCCAGCAGCTTAGGTGGGGGGGACTATGGCTACACCTTC. This encodes CASSLGGGDYGYTF. The chain links TRBV7-2 to TRBJ1-2, with D maybe TRBD1 (5 bases). The germline V gene encodes CDR1 SGHTA and CDR2 FQGNSA. The CDR3 spans 14 residues. Between the trimmed V and J ends, which lost 1 base and 3 bases, there was a span of 9 bases.

This clone was found once. Other DNA sequences within the sample encode an identical CDR3. The rearrangement joins TRBV9 to TRBJ2-3; D ambiguous. V dropped 0 bases and J dropped 0 bases, with 8 bases sitting between them. The germline gives CDR1 SGDLS, CDR2 YYNGEE. The CDR3 consists of 15 residues. The DNA for the CDR3 is TGTGCCAGCAGCGTAGCGGCGACTAGCACAGATACGCAGTATTTT. Its protein product is CASSVAATSTDTQYF.

The table lists this clone with a few counts. The rearrangement joins TRBV28 to TRBJ2-6; 7 bases align to TRBD1. V was pared by 7 bases and J by 1 base, with 7 bases of the junction left unmatched. From germline, CDR1 is MDHEN and CDR2 SYDVKM. This CDR3 spans 16 amino acids. The DNA of the CDR3 is TGTGCCAGCAAAAAGGGGGCAAGATCTGGGGCCAACGTCCTGACTTTC. Amino acid sequence: CASKKGARSGANVLTF.

The gene calls are TRBV19 and TRBJ2-3; the match to TRBD2 covers 7 bases. Trimming removed 5 bases from V and 2 bases from J; junction bases left unmatched: 4. The CDR3 sequence is 14 residues long. Per the germline V gene, CDR1 is LNHDA and CDR2 is SQIVND (reference sequence). The DNA of the CDR3 is TGTGCCAGTAGTTCGGGACTATACACAGATACGCAGTATTTT. This codes for CASSSGLYTDTQYF. Complete variable domain (other parts from reference TRBV19 and TRBJ2-3): DGGITQSPKYLFRKEGQNVTLSCEQNLNHDAMYWYRQDPGQGLRLIYYSQIVNDFQKGDIAEGYSVSREKKESFPLTVTSAQKNPTAFYLCASSSGLYTDTQYFGPGTRLTVL.

The genes are TRBV28 and TRBJ2-1; D not resolved. The CDR3 runs to 15 residues. Trimming shortened V by 5 bases and J by 7 bases, and 18 bases separated the two germline ends. Germline V lookup: CDR1 MDHEN, CDR2 SYDVKM. CDR3 sequence reads: CASSVPGSLGNEQFF. In DNA form, the CDR3 reads TGTGCCAGCAGTGTTCCAGGATCGCTGGGTAATGAGCAGTTCTTC.

The genes are TRBV19 and TRBJ2-1; TRBD1 agrees at 9 bases. The V gene end was trimmed by 3 bases and the J gene end by 8 bases; junction bases not matched to a gene: 8. The germline V gene has CDR1 LNHDA and CDR2 SQIVND (reference sequence). The CDR3 spans 15 residues. As DNA, the CDR3 is TGTGCCAGTAGTATTGCCGGGACAGGGTTTCATGAGCAGTTCTTC. Its protein is CASSIAGTGFHEQFF.

This chain joins TRBV27 and TRBJ1-1; no definite D call. Germline-derived CDR1 and CDR2 are MNHEY and SMNVEV (reference sequence). V gave up 0 bases and J gave up 0 bases, with 14 bases separating them. The CDR3 runs to 17 residues. The CDR3 is CASSLSRSHSLNTEAFF. The CDR3 DNA follows: TGTGCCAGCAGTTTATCGAGAAGTCACAGCTTGAACACTGAAGCTTTCTTT.

As regards this clone: The identical CDR3 is also encoded by other nucleotide sequences in the sample. The rearrangement joins TRBV9 to TRBJ1-1; TRBD1 aligns across 7 bases. Germline V CDR1 and CDR2: SGDLS, YYNGEE. This CDR3 has 14 amino acids. The J segment lost 4 bases and the V segment lost 4 bases, leaving 7 bases of the junction unmatched. The CDR3 region has the DNA TGTGCCAGCAGCCTCACTGCAGGGGGCACTGAAGCTTTCTTT. Translation gives CASSLTAGGTEAFF. Based on the CDR3 plus reference TRBV9 and TRBJ1-1, the full variable domain is DSGVTQTPKHLITATGQRVTLRCSPRSGDLSVYWYQQSLDQGLQFLIQYYNGEERAKGNILERFSAQQFPDLHSELNLSSLELGDSALYFCASSLTAGGTEAFFGQGTRLTVV.

Turning to this clone: This same CDR3 is encoded by further DNA sequences in the sample. The V and J genes are TRBV11-2 and TRBJ2-5, with D maybe TRBD1 (6 bases). The V end lost 3 bases, the J end lost 2 bases, and 13 bases lay between the germline ends. CDR3 length: 15 amino acids. CDR1 and CDR2 from the germline V gene are SGHAT and FQNNGV. The chain's CDR3 is CASSLGARGQETQYF. Written as DNA, the CDR3 is TGTGCCAGCAGCTTGGGGGCCCGAGGGCAAGAGACCCAGTACTTC.

This chain uses TRBV7-8 with TRBJ2-3, with TRBD2 identical over 14 bases. This CDR3 is 15 amino acids long. The germline CDR1 and CDR2 sequences are SGHVS and FQNEAQ. Unmatched junction bases numbered 5, after V lost 5 bases and J lost 7 bases. The CDR3 coding sequence is TGTGCCAGCAGCCCCGGGACTAGCGGGAGTTATACGCAGTATTTT. It yields the protein CASSPGTSGSYTQYF. Looking up the rest from reference TRBV7-8 and TRBJ2-3 gives the full variable domain: GAGVSQSPRYKVAKRGQDVALRCDPISGHVSLFWYQQALGQGPEFLTYFQNEAQLDKSGLPSDRFFAERPEGSVSTLKIQRTQQEDSAVYLCASSPGTSGSYTQYFGPGTRLTVL.